The 9 T cell receptor beta chains listed next were all sequenced from one sample in a study of tumor-infiltrating lymphocytes in primary liver carcinoma. From approximately 450 ng total RNA, TCR beta cDNA was generated with a primer in the constant region. A slightly modified ARM-PCR protocol with three nested multiplex PCR rounds produced these TCR beta libraries. Researchers ran the first two PCR rounds for about 11 cycles each with TRBV1-TRBV30 forward primers and a C-beta reverse primer. TCRdb ran MiXCR on the multiplex PCR reads and lists one entry per CDR3 protein. The table lists more than 70,000 distinct CDR3 sequences, under 75% of them singletons. Extraction of RNA together with DNA used roughly 18-32 mg of unsorted bulk tissue. The sample taken for sequencing was tumor-adjacent normal liver tissue. These receptors all come from a man aged 35-49 years with primary liver carcinoma and hepatitis B virus infection.

Concerning this clonotype itself: This may arise from a read error, as a much more abundant clone is one base away. The chain joins TRBV5-6 to TRBJ2-7; a possible D gene is TRBD2 (6 bases). CDR1 SGHDT and CDR2 YYEEEE come from the germline V gene. Between the trimmed V and J ends, which lost 1 base and 2 bases, there was a span of 16 bases. The CDR3 is 16 residues long. This CDR3 reads CASSLSGVANTYEQYF. CDR3 bases: TGTGCCAGCAGCTTGTCGGGGGTAGCTAACACCTACGAGCAGTACTTC. Filled out from reference TRBV5-6 and TRBJ2-7, the complete variable domain reads DAGVTQSPTHLIKTRGQQVTLRCSPKSGHDTVSWYQQALGQGPQFIFQYYEEEERQRGNFPDRFSGHQFPNYSSELNVNALLLGDSALYLCASSLSGVANTYEQYFGPGTRLTVT.

The sample holds one count of this clonotype. Germline and junction disagree at one end, which may indicate a read error. The chain is built from TRBV29-1 and TRBJ2-7; 14 nucleotides line up with TRBD2. CDR1 and CDR2 from the germline V gene are SQVTM and ANQGSEA. CDR3 size: 13 residues. The CDR3 protein is CSGRLAGGHEQCF. The CDR3 region has the DNA TGCAGCGGGCGACTAGCGGGAGGGCACGAGCAATGCTTC.

Of note for this clonotype: A junction end diverges from the germline sequence, so it may reflect a read error. V gene TRBV12-3 or TRBV12-4 combines with J gene TRBJ1-5; 9 bases map to TRBD1. The CDR3 contains 16 residues. CDR3 region: CASSTTQGQGNRPQHF. As DNA, the CDR3 is TGTGCCAGCAGTACAACTCAGGGACAGGGCAATCGGCCCCAGCATTTT.

This clonotype was observed at least ten times. J is TRBJ2-1 and V is TRBV6-1; 8 nucleotides agree with TRBD2. Germline loops: CDR1 MNHNS, CDR2 SASEGT. Unmatched junction bases numbered 4, after V lost 6 bases and J lost 6 bases. This CDR3 contains 13 residues. The CDR3 loop is CASRAGTSNEQFF. The CDR3 bases are TGTGCCAGCAGAGCCGGGACTAGCAATGAGCAGTTCTTC.

A note on this clonotype: The germline gene is not matched at one end of the junction; a read error may be the cause. V gene TRBV28 combines with J gene TRBJ1-2; TRBD1 might be the D (6 bases). CDR1 MDHEN and CDR2 SYDVKM come from the germline V gene. The CDR3 length is 12 residues. Written as DNA, the CDR3 is TGTGCTAGCAGCTACTACAGCGGGGGCGACACCTTC. This encodes CASSYYSGGDTF.

This clonotype was seen a few times. This is likely a read error, given that the CDR3 carries no conserved phenylalanine or tryptophan at its end. The chain has TRBV29-1 and TRBJ1-5, with unresolved D. Germline-derived CDR1 and CDR2 are SQVTM and ANQGSEA. The CDR3 covers 11 residues. The CDR3 DNA reads TGCGGCATTATTAGCAATCAGCCCCAGCATCTT. It codes for CGIISNQPQHL.

Remarks on this clonotype: At one end the junction does not follow the germline gene, possibly because of a read error. The rearrangement joins TRBV12-3 or TRBV12-4 to TRBJ1-1; D might be TRBD1 (5 bases). This CDR3 spans 15 amino acids. The CDR3 spells CASSSDAQGGTETFF. CDR3 DNA sequence: TGTGCCAGCAGTTCCGATGCGCAGGGTGGAACTGAAACTTTCTTT.

This clonotype appeared many times. The gene calls are TRBV24-1 and TRBJ2-1; D remains ambiguous. V lost 5 bases, J lost 5 bases, and 9 bases lay in between. The CDR3 covers 13 residues. The germline V gene encodes CDR1 KGHDR and CDR2 SFDVKD. The CDR3: CATSVAWNNEQFF. CDR3 nucleotides: TGTGCCACCAGTGTTGCTTGGAACAATGAGCAGTTCTTC.

J is TRBJ2-7 and V is TRBV29-1, with a possible D match to TRBD1 (5 bases). CDR1 SQVTM and CDR2 ANQGSEA come from the germline V gene. The CDR3 has 12 amino acids. V gave up 6 bases and J gave up 2 bases, with 11 bases separating them. The CDR3 loop is CSVRKGTYEQYF. In nucleotides, the CDR3 is TGCAGCGTCCGAAAGGGGACCTACGAGCAGTACTTC.